This T cell receptor (beta chain) was recovered during a study of shared clonotypes between healthy human individuals. Study results and limitations: Sharing across four donors was highest in naive CD4 (roughly 5%) and lowest in memory CD8 (around 0.4%).

CDR1 and CDR2 (germline): SNHLY, FYNNEI. With 1 base removed from V and 5 bases from J, the gap between germline ends came to 1 base. The length of the CDR3 is 11 residues. Profiled with immunoSEQ multiplex PCR; TCRdb holds only in-frame clones, not every one. The sample includes a few hundred thousand clones, 90% to 98% of them seen just once. This clone occurred a few times. The antigen remains undetermined. This CDR3 is also generated by other DNA sequences in the sample. This TCR derives from a man aged 25-40 years in good health. The specimen was memory CD8+ T cells sorted from blood. The subset here: CD45RO+ cells pooled with CCR7-negative TemRA cells. The chain joins TRBV2 to TRBJ2-3; no reliable D call. The CDR3 bases are TGTGCCAGCAGTGAAGGAGATACGCAGTATTTT. Translated, it gives CASSEGDTQYF.